This paragraph reports one T cell receptor (beta chain). The antigen is unknown. The record originates from a study of T cell repertoires in cytomegalovirus infection. The wider study: It can be stated that public TCR beta signatures indicated CMV infection as well as a matching HLA type. Study-level findings and limits: Across the ex vivo response, the dominant clonotypes were HLA-C-restricted CMV-specific TCR beta clonotypes. Identification of carriers of CMV plus the relevant HLA was achieved through cumulative public TCR beta family frequency.

Germline V gives CDR1 SEHNR, CDR2 FQNEAQ (reference sequence). The CDR3 has 12 residues. V was pared by 3 bases and J by 7 bases, with 10 bases between. One entry per CDR3 protein results from TCRdb running MiXCR on the reads. This table has about 740,000 distinct CDR3 sequences, 35% to 45% appearing once. Sequencing was performed on PBMCs. V and J are TRBV7-9 and TRBJ2-7; D possibly corresponds to TRBD1 (5 bases). The TCR sequence derives from a human donor in good health (CMV status not recorded). Some clones in this sample may be carry-over from other donors' samples. CDR3 protein: CASSFNRSEQYF. CDR3 sequence (DNA): TGTGCCAGCAGCTTTAACAGGAGTGAGCAGTACTTC.